A single T cell receptor (beta chain) is shown here with its context. The sample originates from a study of blood T cell repertoires in COVID-19. Clones were read by immunoSEQ multiplex PCR, and TCRdb kept only the in-frame ones, dropping some. The sample lists roughly 200,000 clones; less than 90% were seen once. CDR3 length: 16 amino acids. V lost 1 base to trimming and J lost 7 bases; unmatched junction nucleotides: 13. Germline CDR1 is SGHRS and CDR2 is YFSETQ. This TCR was sampled from a woman aged 25 to 39 who had been exposed to COVID-19. Specimen: PBMCs or T cells enriched from blood (not recorded which). The chain is built from TRBV5-1 and TRBJ2-7, with 8 bases matching TRBD1. CDR3 in amino acids: CASSLLGTGASEEQYF. CDR3 DNA: TGCGCCAGCAGCTTGCTCGGGACAGGTGCCAGTGAGGAGCAGTACTTC.